These 20 T cell receptor beta chains originate from one sample sequenced in a study of blood T cell repertoires in COVID-19. The assay was immunoSEQ multiplex PCR, and TCRdb's table has in-frame clones only and misses some. The sample lists about 170,000 clones; about four fifths were seen once. Sequencing was carried out using peripheral blood. Source of these receptors: a woman aged 80 or over with acute or convalescent COVID-19.

The CDR3 reads CASSLRTSAQETQYF. The CDR3 nucleotides are TGTGCCAGCAGCCTCCGGACTAGCGCACAAGAGACCCAGTACTTC. The V gene is TRBV9, the J gene TRBJ2-5; TRBD2 matches at 9 bases. Germline-derived CDR1 and CDR2 are SGDLS and YYNGEE. This CDR3 has 15 residues. Germline trimming cut 4 bases from V and 2 bases from J; bases unmatched to any gene: 6.

The rearrangement joins TRBV30 to TRBJ2-1; maybe TRBD1 (6 bases). CDR1 and CDR2 from the germline V gene are GTSNPN and SVGIG (reference sequence). The V gene lost 6 bases and the J gene lost 5 bases, with 17 bases spanning the gap. The CDR3 has 14 amino acids. The CDR3 DNA sequence: TGTGCCTGCGCAGGGGATTTGGGCCACAATGAGCAGTTCTTC. Protein product: CACAGDLGHNEQFF.

In this sample, this clone turned up a few times. The chain combines TRBV19 with TRBJ2-7, with TRBD2 as a possible D gene (6 bases). Trimming took off 5 bases at V and 7 bases at J, with 12 bases between the two ends. This CDR3 has 12 amino acids. Germline V gene sequence: CDR1 LNHDA, CDR2 SQIVND (reference sequence). CDR3 bases: TGTGCCAGTAGTCAAACCAGCGGGGAGCAGTACTTC. This codes for CASSQTSGEQYF.

The chain employs TRBV7-2 and TRBJ2-1, with a possible D match to TRBD2 (5 bases). The CDR3 loop spans 16 amino acids. Germline V gives CDR1 SGHTA, CDR2 FQGNSA. With 1 base removed from V and 8 bases from J, the gap between germline ends came to 18 bases. As DNA, the CDR3 is TGTGCCAGCAGCTTAGTTCTAGCAGGCCTCTGGGATGAGCAGTTCTTC. Protein sequence: CASSLVLAGLWDEQFF.

This clone showed up just a few times. The rearrangement uses TRBV10-1 and TRBJ1-4, with D possibly TRBD1 on 6 matching bases. The V gene's germline CDR1 is WNHNN and CDR2 SYGVQD (reference sequence). The germline V and J ends were trimmed by 5 bases and 5 bases, with 12 bases remaining between them. The CDR3 is 14 amino acids. The CDR3 bases are TGCGCCAGCAGTCCTACAGGGCCGAATGAAAAACTGTTTTTT. It codes for CASSPTGPNEKLFF.

The rearrangement uses TRBV2 and TRBJ1-1; TRBD1 might be the D (5 bases). The germline V gene has CDR1 SNHLY and CDR2 FYNNEI. The CDR3 loop spans 13 amino acids. V lost 3 bases and J 8 bases, leaving 13 bases between the germline ends. This chain's CDR3 is CASSEAGFGEAFF. DNA for the CDR3: TGTGCCAGCAGTGAGGCAGGGTTCGGAGAAGCTTTCTTT.

The chain is built from TRBV3-1 (or the pseudogene TRBV3-2) and TRBJ1-1, with D hard to call. Germline V CDR1 and CDR2: LGHDT, YNNKEL (reference sequence). This CDR3 has 14 amino acids. Between the trimmed V and J ends, which lost 3 bases and 11 bases, there was a span of 19 bases. CDR3 sequence reads: CASSHPPEFPWAFF. The CDR3 DNA reads TGTGCCAGCAGCCATCCTCCGGAGTTCCCATGGGCTTTCTTT.

V and J are TRBV6-5 and TRBJ1-2, with 7 bases lining up with TRBD1. V shed 4 bases and J 7 bases; nucleotides not matched to a gene: 12. The CDR3 consists of 15 residues. In germline, CDR1 is MNHEY, CDR2 SVGAGI. CDR3 loop: CASSFGAQGLGGYTF. The CDR3 DNA follows: TGTGCCAGCAGTTTTGGAGCACAGGGGCTGGGTGGCTACACCTTC.

J is TRBJ2-1 and V is TRBV5-4; 9 positions match TRBD1. With V trimmed by 3 bases and J by 8 bases, 3 bases remained unmatched. The germline CDR1 and CDR2 sequences are SGHNT and YYREEE (reference sequence). This CDR3 has 13 residues. In DNA, the CDR3 is TGTGCCAGCAGCTCGGACAGGGGCGATGAGCAGTTCTTC. This gives the protein CASSSDRGDEQFF.

The rearrangement links TRBV7-3 to TRBJ2-3; 9 bases are a match to TRBD2. CDR1 and CDR2 from the germline V gene are SGHTA and FQGTGA. This CDR3 region has 15 residues. V shed 5 bases, J shed 4 bases, and the junction held 7 bases outside the gene matches. CDR3 coding DNA: TGTGCCAGCAGCCGAGCGGGGGGAAGCGCAGATACGCAGTATTTT. It specifies CASSRAGGSADTQYF.

V is TRBV7-2 and J is TRBJ2-7; 7 nucleotides line up with TRBD1. The CDR3 extends over 14 amino acids. V lost 6 bases, J lost 7 bases, and 12 bases stayed unmatched. CDR1 is SGHTA, CDR2 FQGNSA, per germline. Written as DNA, the CDR3 is TGTGCCAGCAGACCAAGACTCACAGGGGTGGAGCAGTACTTC. Residues: CASRPRLTGVEQYF.

J is TRBJ1-2 and V is TRBV7-9; TRBD1 matches 8 bases. The germline gives CDR1 SEHNR, CDR2 FQNEAQ (reference sequence). V dropped 5 bases and J dropped 8; count of bases not matched to a gene: 7. The length of the CDR3 is 13 residues. DNA for the CDR3: TGTGCCAGCAGCCCTAGGACAGGGCACGGCTACACCTTC. Protein sequence: CASSPRTGHGYTF.

This chain joins TRBV5-5 and TRBJ1-3; D call uncertain. V lost 0 bases and J lost 4, with 11 bases in between. Per the germline V gene, CDR1 is SGHKS and CDR2 is YYEKEE (reference sequence). The CDR3 is 15 residues long. This CDR3 reads CASSLGWVAGNTIYF. CDR3 sequence (DNA): TGTGCCAGCAGCTTGGGTTGGGTAGCCGGAAACACCATATATTTT.

J is TRBJ1-2 and V is TRBV28, with D possibly matching TRBD1 (6 bases). The CDR3 extends over 13 amino acids. The V gene lost 4 bases and the J gene lost 7 bases, with 13 bases spanning the gap. Germline V gives CDR1 MDHEN, CDR2 SYDVKM. The CDR3 nucleotides read TGTGCCAGCAGTTCGGGACAACCAGGTGGCTACACCTTC. It yields the protein CASSSGQPGGYTF.

The chain combines TRBV6-6 with TRBJ2-1; 13 positions match TRBD2. Germline-derived CDR1 and CDR2 are MNHNY and SVGAGI (reference sequence). V trimming: 5 bases; J trimming: 2 bases; junction bases outside the gene matches: 3. The CDR3 totals 16 residues. The CDR3 DNA sequence: TGTGCCAGCAGTAGGACTAGCGGGAGTACCTACAATGAGCAGTTCTTC. Amino acid sequence: CASSRTSGSTYNEQFF.

The rearrangement joins TRBV7-3 to TRBJ2-3, with 8 bases that match TRBD1. The V gene's germline CDR1 is SGHTA and CDR2 FQGTGA. V dropped 5 bases and J dropped 3; count of bases not matched to a gene: 4. The CDR3 is 14 amino acids. CDR3 DNA: TGTGCCAGCAGCGTGGACAGGGTGACAGATACGCAGTATTTT. Amino acids: CASSVDRVTDTQYF. Combining the CDR3 with reference TRBV7-3 and TRBJ2-3 gives the whole variable domain GAGVSQTPSNKVTEKGKYVELRCDPISGHTALYWYRQSLGQGPEFLIYFQGTGAADDSGLPNDRFFAVRPEGSVSTLKIQRTERGDSAVYLCASSVDRVTDTQYFGPGTRLTVL.

This clone appeared once. V gene TRBV4-1 combines with J gene TRBJ2-7; TRBD2 matches 7 bases. V was pared by 0 bases and J by 2 bases, with 4 bases of the junction left unmatched. The germline V gene has CDR1 MGHRA and CDR2 YSYEKL. The CDR3 extends over 15 amino acids. This chain's CDR3 is CASSQEALAAYEQYF. The CDR3 DNA follows: TGCGCCAGCAGCCAAGAGGCGCTAGCGGCCTACGAGCAGTACTTC.

J is TRBJ1-1 and V is TRBV6-5, with D unclear. The length of the CDR3 is 13 residues. Germline CDR1 is MNHEY and CDR2 is SVGAGI. V shed 6 bases and J shed 4 bases, with 12 bases lying between them. This CDR3 is CASRREVSTEAFF. CDR3 in DNA: TGTGCCAGCAGGAGGGAGGTGAGCACTGAAGCTTTCTTT.

The chain recombines TRBV19 with TRBJ1-5, with a weak D call TRBD1 (6 bases). Between the trimmed V and J ends, which lost 7 bases and 0 bases, there was a span of 13 bases. From germline, CDR1 is LNHDA and CDR2 SQIVND (reference sequence). The CDR3 totals 15 residues. The chain's CDR3 is CASNLGQLSNQPQHF. DNA of the CDR3: TGTGCCAGTAACCTAGGACAGCTTAGCAATCAGCCCCAGCATTTT.

The V and J genes are TRBV27 and TRBJ1-6; no reliable D call. CDR1 and CDR2 (germline): MNHEY, SMNVEV (reference sequence). The CDR3 contains 17 residues. The germline V and J ends were trimmed by 5 bases and 9 bases, with 23 bases remaining between them. DNA of the CDR3: TGTGCCAGCAGTCCCCTCCTTGATGGGGTGGCGGGTTCACCCCTCCACTTT. Protein: CASSPLLDGVAGSPLHF.